This entry describes one TCR beta chain. Its antigen is still unknown. In germline, CDR1 is SEHNR, CDR2 FQNEAQ (reference sequence). V was pared by 5 bases and J by 4 bases, with 17 bases between. The CDR3 totals 16 residues. The sample belongs to a study of PD-1 blockade in classical Hodgkin lymphoma. Study details: Patients were treated with nivolumab at 3 mg/kg, and this was given intravenously every 2 weeks. Study conclusions and caveats: After ASCT, patients who started nivolumab under 1 year later were excluded.

Using immunoSEQ multiplex PCR, the repertoire was profiled, and TCRdb retains in-frame clones only, with some absent. The sample records some 100,000 clones, roughly 91% being singletons. Each patient's relapse followed autologous stem cell transplantation, and brentuximab vedotin exposure varied. The V call is TRBV7-9, the J call TRBJ2-2; tentative D call: TRBD1 (5 bases). The sequence was collected from a human donor with classical Hodgkin lymphoma. Sequenced material: peripheral blood mononuclear cells (PBMCs), taken before the second cycle of nivolumab. CDR3 sequence reads: CASSTIDSPLTGELFF. CDR3 DNA: TGTGCCAGCAGCACAATAGACAGCCCCCTCACCGGGGAGCTGTTTTTT.